Listed below are T cell receptor beta chains from one sample, sequenced in a study of patients and donors after allogeneic stem cell transplantation. TCRdb re-called the RT-PCR reads with MiXCR, one entry per CDR3 protein. In the table there are about a million distinct CDR3 sequences, about a sixth of which are singletons. The sequencing sample was made of blood, either unsorted or a sorted T cell fraction (not recorded which). All receptors derive from a human donor who was either an allogeneic HSCT recipient or a stem cell or donor lymphocyte infusion donor (not recorded which). It is not recorded whose cells these are; they may come from a transplant donor. CDR3s include the opening cysteine and the closing phenylalanine or tryptophan. The D gene is left open where the match is weak. Rows give clone size only sometimes, using once, few, many, or a class for an expanded clone.

j_call: TRBJ1-2
clone_size: few
d_call: -
v_call: TRBV6-5
cdr3_nt: TGTGCCAGCAGTTACGGGGACGGAAGCAACTATGGCTACACCTTC
cdr3_aa: CASSYGDGSNYGYTF

j_call: TRBJ2-1
clone_size: few
d_call: -
v_call: TRBV21-1
cdr3_nt: TGTGCCAGCAGCAAAGAAGGAGCAGGGAGGACCTACAATGAGCAGTTCTTC
cdr3_aa: CASSKEGAGRTYNEQFF

j_call: TRBJ2-5
clone_size: -
d_call: -
v_call: TRBV11-1
cdr3_nt: TGTGCCAGCAGCTTCGGGACTCCCCTCATCCAAGAGACCCAGTACTTC
cdr3_aa: CASSFGTPLIQETQYF

j_call: TRBJ2-3
clone_size: few
d_call: -
v_call: TRBV20-1
cdr3_nt: TGCAGTGCTGTTGTGGGGGGCTCCACAGATACGCAGTATTTT
cdr3_aa: CSAVVGGSTDTQYF

j_call: TRBJ1-1
clone_size: -
d_call: -
v_call: TRBV5-1
cdr3_nt: TGCGCCAGCAGCCCGGGAGGGACACTCCCTGCGAGCACTGAAGCTTTCTTT
cdr3_aa: CASSPGGTLPASTEAFF

j_call: TRBJ2-4
clone_size: few
d_call: TRBD1
v_call: TRBV9
cdr3_nt: TGTGCCAGCAGCGACCCTCGACAGGGGATGGACATTCAGTACTTC
cdr3_aa: CASSDPRQGMDIQYF

j_call: TRBJ2-2
clone_size: few
d_call: -
v_call: TRBV7-9
cdr3_nt: TGTGCCAGCAGCTTAGCACTACCGAACACCGGGGAGCTGTTTTTT
cdr3_aa: CASSLALPNTGELFF

j_call: TRBJ1-3
clone_size: many
d_call: -
v_call: TRBV10-3
cdr3_nt: TGTGCCATCAGTGAGTCTTCGAGAGTATCTGGAAACACCATATATTTT
cdr3_aa: CAISESSRVSGNTIYF

j_call: TRBJ2-2
clone_size: many
d_call: -
v_call: TRBV5-1
cdr3_nt: TGTGCCAGCAGCTTAGAGCCGAACACCGGGGAGCTGTTTTTT
cdr3_aa: CASSLEPNTGELFF

j_call: TRBJ2-3
clone_size: few
d_call: -
v_call: TRBV24-1
cdr3_nt: TGTGCCACCAGTGCCCCGGGACTGCCCACAGATACGCAGTATTTT
cdr3_aa: CATSAPGLPTDTQYF

j_call: TRBJ1-2
clone_size: many
d_call: TRBD1
v_call: TRBV29-1
cdr3_nt: TGCAGCGTTTCCACAGGGGCGATGCATGGCTACACCTTC
cdr3_aa: CSVSTGAMHGYTF

j_call: TRBJ1-4
clone_size: many
d_call: -
v_call: TRBV20-1
cdr3_nt: TGCAGTGCTAGAGAACGGATCAAAAATGAAAAACTGTTTTTT
cdr3_aa: CSARERIKNEKLFF

j_call: TRBJ2-7
clone_size: few
d_call: -
v_call: TRBV7-9
cdr3_nt: TGTGCCAGCAGCATTCTCGGCCGTAGCTCCTACGAGCAGTACTTC
cdr3_aa: CASSILGRSSYEQYF

j_call: TRBJ2-2
clone_size: -
d_call: -
v_call: TRBV30
cdr3_nt: TGTGCCTGGAGAGGGCCATGGGGGGCGAACACCGGGGAGCTGTTTTTT
cdr3_aa: CAWRGPWGANTGELFF

j_call: TRBJ2-5
clone_size: -
d_call: TRBD1
v_call: TRBV27
cdr3_nt: TGTGCCAGCAGTTTCACAGGACAGGGCCGGGAGACCCAGTACTTC
cdr3_aa: CASSFTGQGRETQYF

j_call: TRBJ1-6
clone_size: few
d_call: TRBD1
v_call: TRBV9
cdr3_nt: TGTGCCAGCAGCGAAGGGACAGGGAGGAATTCACCCCTCCACTTT
cdr3_aa: CASSEGTGRNSPLHF

j_call: TRBJ2-3
clone_size: few
d_call: TRBD2
v_call: TRBV5-1
cdr3_nt: TGCGCCAGCAGCGATAGCGGGGGCGCAGATACGCAGTATTTT
cdr3_aa: CASSDSGGADTQYF

j_call: TRBJ1-2
clone_size: -
d_call: -
v_call: TRBV29-1
cdr3_nt: TGCAGCGTGGAGGACATCTATGGCTACACCTTC
cdr3_aa: CSVEDIYGYTF

j_call: TRBJ2-1
clone_size: -
d_call: -
v_call: TRBV3-1
cdr3_nt: TGTGCCAGCAGCCAAGATGTCACCTTCAATGAGCAGTTCTTC
cdr3_aa: CASSQDVTFNEQFF

j_call: TRBJ2-1
clone_size: few
d_call: TRBD2
v_call: TRBV7-2
cdr3_nt: TGTGCCAGCAGCTTAGTCTTCTCCAGCGGGGGGGACAATGAGCAGTTCTTC
cdr3_aa: CASSLVFSSGGDNEQFF

j_call: TRBJ1-2
clone_size: many
d_call: TRBD1
v_call: TRBV12-3/TRBV12-4
cdr3_nt: TGTGCCAGCAGTAGGACAGGTCCTTATGGCTACACCTTC
cdr3_aa: CASSRTGPYGYTF

j_call: TRBJ2-5
clone_size: -
d_call: TRBD2
v_call: TRBV20-1
cdr3_nt: TGCAGTGCTAGAGATCGGACTAGCGGACGACCTGACCAAGAGACCCAGTACTTC
cdr3_aa: CSARDRTSGRPDQETQYF

j_call: TRBJ2-1
clone_size: -
d_call: -
v_call: TRBV7-2
cdr3_nt: TGTGCCAGCAGCTTAGATGGGAGAGGCTCCTACAATGAGCAGTTCTTC
cdr3_aa: CASSLDGRGSYNEQFF

j_call: TRBJ2-2
clone_size: -
d_call: -
v_call: TRBV29-1
cdr3_nt: TGCAGCGCGGGAATCAGGACAGATCAGACCGGGGAGCTGTTTTTT
cdr3_aa: CSAGIRTDQTGELFF

j_call: TRBJ2-7
clone_size: -
d_call: -
v_call: TRBV20-1
cdr3_nt: TGCAGTGCTAGAGATGATTACGCTGACCCCCTCTACGAGCAGTACTTC
cdr3_aa: CSARDDYADPLYEQYF

j_call: TRBJ2-5
clone_size: -
d_call: -
v_call: TRBV6-2/TRBV6-3
cdr3_nt: TGTGCCAGCAGTTACTTTTTGTCAGAGACCCAGTACTTC
cdr3_aa: CASSYFLSETQYF

j_call: TRBJ2-5
clone_size: -
d_call: -
v_call: TRBV20-1
cdr3_nt: TGCAGTGCTTCAACGGGGCTAGCTAGGGAGACCCAGTACTTC
cdr3_aa: CSASTGLARETQYF

j_call: TRBJ1-1
clone_size: -
d_call: TRBD1
v_call: TRBV7-8
cdr3_nt: TGTGCCAGCAGCCCGGTCAGAACAGGGGGTATAGCTGAAGCTTTCTTT
cdr3_aa: CASSPVRTGGIAEAFF

j_call: TRBJ2-3
clone_size: -
d_call: -
v_call: TRBV11-1
cdr3_nt: TGTGCCAGCGTCAGAAGGGGGACAGATACGCAGTATTTT
cdr3_aa: CASVRRGTDTQYF